These 8 T cell receptor beta chains share one sample of origin, sequenced in a study of cytomegalovirus exposure and HLA in healthy donors. PCR used 60 Vbeta primers and 13 Jbeta primers. Profiling relied on immunoSEQ multiplex PCR, and the TCRdb table lists in-frame clones only, not all of them. The table lists about 180,000 clones, 72% of them singletons, with about 2.5% in the top ten. The sample consisted of PBMCs. These receptors were taken from a human donor in good health.

V gene TRBV5-6 combines with J gene TRBJ1-2; maybe TRBD1 (6 bases). The CDR3 has 13 residues. V was clipped by 2 bases and J by 4 bases, with 9 bases between them. The germline gives CDR1 SGHDT, CDR2 YYEEEE. The CDR3: CASSFQTGYGYTF. For the CDR3, the DNA is TGTGCCAGCAGCTTCCAGACAGGCTATGGCTACACCTTC.

The gene calls are TRBV18 and TRBJ1-6; 9 bases agree with TRBD1. This CDR3 spans 17 amino acids. Looked up from germline, CDR1 is KGHSH and CDR2 is LQKENI. The V and J ends lost 1 base and 2 bases, in that order; junction bases with no gene match: 3. CDR3 nucleotides: TGTGCCAGCTCACCACGGGACAGGGACCCCTATAATTCACCCCTCCACTTT. Protein: CASSPRDRDPYNSPLHF.

This chain joins TRBV5-1 and TRBJ1-3; 9 bases match TRBD1. The V and J ends lost 3 bases and 8 bases, in that order; junction bases with no gene match: 6. The germline CDR1 and CDR2 sequences are SGHRS and YFSETQ. The CDR3 consists of 14 residues. The CDR3: CASSSGQGIDTIYF. CDR3 in DNA: TGCGCCAGCAGCTCTGGACAGGGGATCGACACCATATATTTT.

V is TRBV4-3 and J is TRBJ2-1; possibly TRBD1 for D (6 bases). The CDR3 sequence is 14 residues long. Germline V gene sequence: CDR1 LGHNA, CDR2 YSLEER. The V and J ends lost 0 bases and 7 bases respectively, with 10 bases between them. The DNA for the CDR3 is TGCGCCAGCAGCCAAGATCGGCAGGGGAATGAGCAGTTCTTC. Protein: CASSQDRQGNEQFF.

This rearrangement joins TRBV7-9 to TRBJ2-7; D not certain. Trimming took 5 bases from V and 3 from J, leaving 5 bases between them. The CDR3 contains 11 residues. The V gene's germline CDR1 is SEHNR and CDR2 FQNEAQ (reference sequence). In DNA, the CDR3 is TGTGCCAGCAGCCCCCTCTACGAGCAGTACTTC. It translates to CASSPLYEQYF.

The chain carries TRBV6-5 and TRBJ2-1, with D maybe TRBD1 (5 bases). The CDR3 runs 16 residues. Germline CDR1 and CDR2: MNHEY and SVGAGI. V was cut by 2 bases and J by 0 bases, with 11 bases left in between. CDR3 amino acids: CASSYPGRASYNEQFF. In DNA form, the CDR3 reads TGTGCCAGCAGTTACCCTGGCAGGGCCTCCTACAATGAGCAGTTCTTC.

This clone came up a few times. This CDR3 is CASSPGTAYYGYTF. CDR3 bases: TGTGCCAGCTCACCCGGGACAGCTTACTATGGCTACACCTTC. The chain combines TRBV18 with TRBJ1-2; TRBD1 matches at 7 bases. The germline gives CDR1 KGHSH, CDR2 LQKENI. This CDR3 contains 14 residues. J was trimmed by 3 bases and V by 3 bases; bases with no gene match: 4.

In this sample, this clone turned up a few times. The chain combines TRBV9 with TRBJ1-1; D gene unclear. The CDR3 is 14 residues long. Trimming cost V 3 bases and J 4 bases, with 13 bases left between them. Germline assignment: CDR1 SGDLS and CDR2 YYNGEE. CDR3 in DNA: TGTGCCAGCAGCGCCCGGGGAGGGAGCACTGAAGCTTTCTTT. Translating gives CASSARGGSTEAFF.